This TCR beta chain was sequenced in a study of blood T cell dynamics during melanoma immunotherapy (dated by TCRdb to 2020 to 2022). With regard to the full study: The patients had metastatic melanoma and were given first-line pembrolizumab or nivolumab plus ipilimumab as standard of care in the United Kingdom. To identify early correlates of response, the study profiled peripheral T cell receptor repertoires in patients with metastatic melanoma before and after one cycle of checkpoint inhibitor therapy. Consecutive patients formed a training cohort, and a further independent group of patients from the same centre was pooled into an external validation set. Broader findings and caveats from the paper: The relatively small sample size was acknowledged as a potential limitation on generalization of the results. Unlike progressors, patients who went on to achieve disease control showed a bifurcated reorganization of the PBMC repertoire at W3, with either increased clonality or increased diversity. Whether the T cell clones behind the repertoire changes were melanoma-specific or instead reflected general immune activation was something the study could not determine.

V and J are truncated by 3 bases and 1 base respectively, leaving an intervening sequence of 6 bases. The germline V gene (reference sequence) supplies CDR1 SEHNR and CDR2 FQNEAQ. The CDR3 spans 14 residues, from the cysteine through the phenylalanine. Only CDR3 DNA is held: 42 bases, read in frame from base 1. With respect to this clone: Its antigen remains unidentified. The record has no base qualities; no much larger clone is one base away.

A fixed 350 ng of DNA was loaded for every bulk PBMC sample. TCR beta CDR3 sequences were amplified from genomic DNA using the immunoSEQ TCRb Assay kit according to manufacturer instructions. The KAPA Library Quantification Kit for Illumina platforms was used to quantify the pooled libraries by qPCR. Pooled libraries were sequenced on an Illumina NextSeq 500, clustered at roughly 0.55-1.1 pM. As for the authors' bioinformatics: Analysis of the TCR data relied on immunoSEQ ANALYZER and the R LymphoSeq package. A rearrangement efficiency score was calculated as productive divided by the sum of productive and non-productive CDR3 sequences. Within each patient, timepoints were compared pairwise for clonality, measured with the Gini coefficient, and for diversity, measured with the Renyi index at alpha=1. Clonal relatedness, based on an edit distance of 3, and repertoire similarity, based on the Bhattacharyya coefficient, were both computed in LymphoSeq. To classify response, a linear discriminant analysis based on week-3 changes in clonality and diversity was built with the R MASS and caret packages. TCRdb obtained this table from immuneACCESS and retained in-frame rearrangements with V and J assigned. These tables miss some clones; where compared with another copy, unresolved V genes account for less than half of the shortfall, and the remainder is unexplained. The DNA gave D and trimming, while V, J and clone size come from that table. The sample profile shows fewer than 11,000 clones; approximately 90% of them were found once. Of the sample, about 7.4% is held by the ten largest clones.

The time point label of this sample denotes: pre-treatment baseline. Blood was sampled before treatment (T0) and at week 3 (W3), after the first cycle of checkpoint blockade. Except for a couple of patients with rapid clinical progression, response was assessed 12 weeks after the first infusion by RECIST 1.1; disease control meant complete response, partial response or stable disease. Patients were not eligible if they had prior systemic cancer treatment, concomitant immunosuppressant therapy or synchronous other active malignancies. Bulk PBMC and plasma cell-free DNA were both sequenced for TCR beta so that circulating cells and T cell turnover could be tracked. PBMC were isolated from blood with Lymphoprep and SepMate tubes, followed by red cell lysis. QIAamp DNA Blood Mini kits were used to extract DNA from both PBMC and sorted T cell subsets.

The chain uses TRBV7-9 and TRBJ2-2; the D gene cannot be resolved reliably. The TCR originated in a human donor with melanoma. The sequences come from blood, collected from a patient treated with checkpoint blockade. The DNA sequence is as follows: TGTGCCAGCAGCTTCGAGCGGAACACCGGGGAGCTGTTTTTT. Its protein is CASSFERNTGELFF.